The next 20 T cell receptor beta chains were all read from a single sample in a study of blood T cells in healthy people across ages. It was with a sample-barcoded 5' primer and a J-beta primer mix that a second PCR of about 7 to 12 cycles was run. TCRdb itself ran the 5' RACE reads through MiXCR, one entry per CDR3 protein. The table records more than 600,000 distinct CDR3 sequences, around a quarter of them present only once. These same data were also listed under a study on T cells of mothers and their children.

Material: blood. Source of these receptors: a boy between 10 and 17 years old in good health.

The V call is TRBV7-9, the J call TRBJ2-3, with D perhaps matching TRBD1 or TRBD2 (5 bases each). The V end was cut by 10 bases, the J end by 2 bases, with 16 bases between. Looked up from germline, CDR1 is SEHNR and CDR2 is FQNEAQ (reference sequence). The CDR3 consists of 14 residues. The CDR3 loop reads CATTGTGNTDTQYF. DNA for the CDR3: TGTGCCACTACCGGGACGGGAAACACAGATACGCAGTATTTT.

The table lists this clonotype with a few counts. The rearrangement links TRBV29-1 to TRBJ2-7, with D tentatively TRBD1 or TRBD2 (5 bases each). The germline V gene encodes CDR1 SQVTM and CDR2 ANQGSEA. CDR3 length: 15 residues. Trimming stripped 6 bases from V and 1 base from J, with 19 bases between. The chain's CDR3 is CSVHLGAGPSYEQYF. In DNA, the CDR3 is TGCAGCGTCCATCTCGGGGCAGGGCCATCCTACGAGCAGTACTTC.

This chain joins TRBV4-1 and TRBJ2-7, with 8 bases lining up with TRBD2. V lost 4 bases, J lost 1 base, and 6 bases stayed unmatched. Germline V gives CDR1 MGHRA, CDR2 YSYEKL. The CDR3 is 15 residues long. The CDR3 loop is CASSPTGGTSYEQYF. In DNA, the CDR3 is TGCGCCAGCAGCCCAACGGGGGGGACGTCCTACGAGCAGTACTTC.

The chain carries TRBV7-2 and TRBJ2-3, with TRBD1 matching 7 bases. This CDR3 has 15 residues. Trimming removed 1 base from V and 5 bases from J; junction bases left unmatched: 6. Germline lookup yields CDR1 SGHTA and CDR2 FQGNSA. CDR3 in DNA: TGTGCCAGCAGCTTAGATGGCAGGGGGATAGATACGCAGTATTTT. Its protein is CASSLDGRGIDTQYF.

This clonotype was picked up a small number of times. This chain joins TRBV5-1 and TRBJ2-5; perhaps TRBD2 as D (5 bases). In germline, CDR1 is SGHRS, CDR2 YFSETQ. This CDR3 region has 15 residues. Trimming removed 0 bases from V and 9 bases from J, with 18 bases in between. CDR3: CASSLAGSSSRAQYF. As DNA, the CDR3 is TGCGCCAGCAGCTTGGCGGGCTCATCCTCGAGGGCCCAGTACTTC.

V is TRBV7-2 and J is TRBJ2-1, with 10 bases that match TRBD2. The length of the CDR3 is 17 residues. The germline CDR1 and CDR2 sequences are SGHTA and FQGNSA. The ends lost 1 base at V and 0 bases at J; junction bases unmatched: 3. In nucleotides, the CDR3 is TGTGCCAGCAGCTTAGTCGCTAGCGGGGGCTCCTACAATGAGCAGTTCTTC. Protein product: CASSLVASGGSYNEQFF.

This clonotype was counted only a few times. The chain recombines TRBV6-6 with TRBJ2-1, with 7 positions matching TRBD1. This CDR3 region has 14 residues. Looked up from germline, CDR1 is MNHNY and CDR2 is SVGAGI (reference sequence). Trimming took 2 bases from V and 5 from J; bases not matched to a gene: 3. CDR3 protein: CASSYLGTDNEQFF. CDR3 nucleotide sequence: TGTGCCAGCAGTTACCTTGGGACAGACAATGAGCAGTTCTTC.

This clonotype was seen only a few times. A junction end diverges from the germline sequence, so it may reflect a read error. This rearrangement joins TRBV20-1 to TRBJ2-5, with TRBD2 matching 10 bases. Germline CDR1 DFQATT, CDR2 SNEGSKA (reference sequence). CDR3 length equals 17 residues. Here the CDR3 reads CSARDLFTSGEQETQCF. CDR3 in DNA: TGCAGTGCTAGAGATCTCTTCACTAGCGGGGAACAAGAGACCCAGTGCTTC.

The rearrangement links TRBV14 to TRBJ2-5; D perhaps matches TRBD1 (5 bases). V lost 0 bases and J lost 5, with 13 bases in between. The CDR3 runs to 15 residues. Germline values: CDR1 SGHDN, CDR2 FVKESK. The CDR3 DNA reads TGTGCCAGCAGCCAAGATGGGGCTAGGTTTGAGACCCAGTACTTC. The encoded protein is CASSQDGARFETQYF.

This chain uses TRBV29-1 with TRBJ1-1; D not certain. The V gene's germline CDR1 is SQVTM and CDR2 ANQGSEA. This CDR3 region has 11 residues. V lost 0 bases, J lost 7 bases, and 6 bases lay in between. CDR3 nucleotide sequence: TGCAGCGTTGAAGATCCCGGTGAAGCTTTCTTT. As protein: CSVEDPGEAFF.

This clonotype has just a few counts. This chain links TRBV29-1 with TRBJ1-1; 9 bases are a match to TRBD1. The germline gives CDR1 SQVTM, CDR2 ANQGSEA. V was clipped by 3 bases and J by 5 bases; unmatched bases: 1. The CDR3 is made up of 12 amino acids. In DNA, the CDR3 is TGCAGCGTTGAGGACAGGGGTACTGAAGCTTTCTTT. It translates to CSVEDRGTEAFF.

There are a few counts of this clonotype. The V and J genes are TRBV10-3 and TRBJ2-5; D is unresolved. Near its end, the DNA agrees better with TRBJ2-1, so the J call may be wrong. Germline V gene data show CDR1 as ENHRY and CDR2 as SYGVKD. The CDR3 is made up of 15 amino acids. CDR3 nucleotides: TGTGCCATCTGGGCAGACCGCCTGCCCCACGATGAGCAGTTCTTC. The encoded protein is CAIWADRLPHDEQFF.

DNA of the CDR3: TGCAGCGTTCCGGGACAGGGGTATAATGAGCAGTTCTTC. Its protein is CSVPGQGYNEQFF. The genes are TRBV29-1 and TRBJ2-5; 10 bases map to TRBD1. The last part of the DNA fits TRBJ2-1 better; the J call may be wrong. CDR1 is SQVTM and CDR2 is ANQGSEA in the germline V gene. The CDR3 is 13 amino acids.

The chain recombines TRBV29-1 with TRBJ2-5; D is undetermined. This CDR3 is built from 14 residues. V lost 7 bases and J lost 2, with 17 bases in between. Germline loops: CDR1 SQVTM, CDR2 ANQGSEA. The CDR3 region has the DNA TGCAGCGGGCAAGCCCCAGTGCTACAAGAGACCCAGTACTTC. Translated: CSGQAPVLQETQYF.

CDR3 in DNA: TGCGCCAGCAGCGGGGGCTCAACTAATGAAAAACTGTTTTTT. Amino acid sequence: CASSGGSTNEKLFF. The genes are TRBV5-1 and TRBJ1-4; weak D call: TRBD1 (6 bases). CDR1 is SGHRS, CDR2 YFSETQ, per germline. This CDR3 region has 14 residues. Trimming took 4 bases from V and 0 from J, leaving 7 bases between them. Complete variable domain (other parts from reference TRBV5-1 and TRBJ1-4): KAGVTQTPRYLIKTRGQQVTLSCSPISGHRSVSWYQQTPGQGLQFLFEYFSETQRNKGNFPGRFSGRQFSNSRSEMNVSTLELGDSALYLCASSGGSTNEKLFFGSGTQLSVL.

The chain employs TRBV27 and TRBJ1-1; D is unresolved. This CDR3 is 13 amino acids long. Trimming left V 0 bases short and J 3 bases short, with 5 bases between. Germline CDR1 is MNHEY and CDR2 is SMNVEV (reference sequence). CDR3 protein: CASSLSQDTEAFF. The CDR3 DNA reads as TGTGCCAGCAGTTTATCTCAGGACACTGAAGCTTTCTTT.

This clonotype was seen more than once but under ten times. The V and J genes are TRBV29-1 and TRBJ2-1; D remains ambiguous. The V and J ends lost 3 bases and 9 bases respectively, with 9 bases between them. This CDR3 contains 11 residues. Germline V gives CDR1 SQVTM, CDR2 ANQGSEA. CDR3 in DNA: TGCAGCGTTGATAGGTCCGGTGAGCAGTTCTTC. This sequence encodes CSVDRSGEQFF.

The J gene is TRBJ1-2, the V gene TRBV7-2, with no clear D. Per the germline V gene, CDR1 is SGHTA and CDR2 is FQGNSA. Trimming left V 0 bases short and J 4 bases short, with 12 bases between. This CDR3 has 15 amino acids. The CDR3 DNA sequence: TGTGCCAGCAGCTTAGCCCCGGGGATCCTCTATGGCTACACCTTC. This encodes CASSLAPGILYGYTF.

This clonotype has only a few counts. The rearrangement links TRBV3-1 to TRBJ2-3; D remains unclear. The V end lost 3 bases, the J end lost 4 bases, and 14 bases lay between the germline ends. This CDR3 has 15 amino acids. Looked up from germline, CDR1 is LGHDT and CDR2 is YNNKEL (reference sequence). Written as DNA, the CDR3 is TGTGCCAGCAGCCAGCTCGGACCCTGGGCAGATACGCAGTATTTT. Translating it yields CASSQLGPWADTQYF.

J is TRBJ2-5 and V is TRBV5-1; tentatively, D is TRBD2 (5 bases). Gene TRBJ2-1 matches the end of the DNA better, so the J call may be wrong. CDR1 is SGHRS, CDR2 YFSETQ, per germline. CDR3 length: 12 residues. CDR3: CASTDEGGEQFF. CDR3 in DNA: TGCGCCAGCACGGACGAGGGCGGTGAGCAGTTCTTC.